The 2 T cell receptor beta chains listed next were all sequenced from one sample in a study of T cell clonotyping in hematopoietic cell transplantation. Noted time point: recipient sample about 28 days before transplant, after cytoreduction. TCRdb's copy holds only in-frame clones and misses some; the assay was immunoSEQ multiplex PCR. Of tens of thousands of clones listed, less than 96% were seen once; the top ten hold around 1.7%. The specimen was peripheral blood mononuclear cells, collected before stem cell transplant. The origin of the receptors is a woman in her fifties or sixties with acute myeloid leukemia. Some clones in this sample may be carry-over from other donors' samples.

V and J are TRBV19 and TRBJ2-3; possible D gene TRBD2, 5 bases. CDR1 is LNHDA, CDR2 SQIVND, per germline (reference sequence). The V and J ends lost 6 bases and 6 bases respectively, with 16 bases between them. The CDR3 has 14 amino acids. The CDR3 loop reads CASSRTHLGDTQYF. The CDR3 nucleotides are TGTGCCAGTAGCAGGACTCACCTGGGGGATACGCAGTATTTT.

The chain carries TRBV19 and TRBJ1-1; 8 nucleotides line up with TRBD1. In germline, CDR1 is LNHDA, CDR2 SQIVND (reference sequence). This CDR3 is built from 14 residues. Trimming took 4 bases from V and 10 from J; bases not matched to a gene: 11. The CDR3 reads CASSSDRGTSRAFF. CDR3 nucleotides: TGTGCCAGTAGTAGCGACAGGGGAACCTCGCGAGCTTTCTTT.